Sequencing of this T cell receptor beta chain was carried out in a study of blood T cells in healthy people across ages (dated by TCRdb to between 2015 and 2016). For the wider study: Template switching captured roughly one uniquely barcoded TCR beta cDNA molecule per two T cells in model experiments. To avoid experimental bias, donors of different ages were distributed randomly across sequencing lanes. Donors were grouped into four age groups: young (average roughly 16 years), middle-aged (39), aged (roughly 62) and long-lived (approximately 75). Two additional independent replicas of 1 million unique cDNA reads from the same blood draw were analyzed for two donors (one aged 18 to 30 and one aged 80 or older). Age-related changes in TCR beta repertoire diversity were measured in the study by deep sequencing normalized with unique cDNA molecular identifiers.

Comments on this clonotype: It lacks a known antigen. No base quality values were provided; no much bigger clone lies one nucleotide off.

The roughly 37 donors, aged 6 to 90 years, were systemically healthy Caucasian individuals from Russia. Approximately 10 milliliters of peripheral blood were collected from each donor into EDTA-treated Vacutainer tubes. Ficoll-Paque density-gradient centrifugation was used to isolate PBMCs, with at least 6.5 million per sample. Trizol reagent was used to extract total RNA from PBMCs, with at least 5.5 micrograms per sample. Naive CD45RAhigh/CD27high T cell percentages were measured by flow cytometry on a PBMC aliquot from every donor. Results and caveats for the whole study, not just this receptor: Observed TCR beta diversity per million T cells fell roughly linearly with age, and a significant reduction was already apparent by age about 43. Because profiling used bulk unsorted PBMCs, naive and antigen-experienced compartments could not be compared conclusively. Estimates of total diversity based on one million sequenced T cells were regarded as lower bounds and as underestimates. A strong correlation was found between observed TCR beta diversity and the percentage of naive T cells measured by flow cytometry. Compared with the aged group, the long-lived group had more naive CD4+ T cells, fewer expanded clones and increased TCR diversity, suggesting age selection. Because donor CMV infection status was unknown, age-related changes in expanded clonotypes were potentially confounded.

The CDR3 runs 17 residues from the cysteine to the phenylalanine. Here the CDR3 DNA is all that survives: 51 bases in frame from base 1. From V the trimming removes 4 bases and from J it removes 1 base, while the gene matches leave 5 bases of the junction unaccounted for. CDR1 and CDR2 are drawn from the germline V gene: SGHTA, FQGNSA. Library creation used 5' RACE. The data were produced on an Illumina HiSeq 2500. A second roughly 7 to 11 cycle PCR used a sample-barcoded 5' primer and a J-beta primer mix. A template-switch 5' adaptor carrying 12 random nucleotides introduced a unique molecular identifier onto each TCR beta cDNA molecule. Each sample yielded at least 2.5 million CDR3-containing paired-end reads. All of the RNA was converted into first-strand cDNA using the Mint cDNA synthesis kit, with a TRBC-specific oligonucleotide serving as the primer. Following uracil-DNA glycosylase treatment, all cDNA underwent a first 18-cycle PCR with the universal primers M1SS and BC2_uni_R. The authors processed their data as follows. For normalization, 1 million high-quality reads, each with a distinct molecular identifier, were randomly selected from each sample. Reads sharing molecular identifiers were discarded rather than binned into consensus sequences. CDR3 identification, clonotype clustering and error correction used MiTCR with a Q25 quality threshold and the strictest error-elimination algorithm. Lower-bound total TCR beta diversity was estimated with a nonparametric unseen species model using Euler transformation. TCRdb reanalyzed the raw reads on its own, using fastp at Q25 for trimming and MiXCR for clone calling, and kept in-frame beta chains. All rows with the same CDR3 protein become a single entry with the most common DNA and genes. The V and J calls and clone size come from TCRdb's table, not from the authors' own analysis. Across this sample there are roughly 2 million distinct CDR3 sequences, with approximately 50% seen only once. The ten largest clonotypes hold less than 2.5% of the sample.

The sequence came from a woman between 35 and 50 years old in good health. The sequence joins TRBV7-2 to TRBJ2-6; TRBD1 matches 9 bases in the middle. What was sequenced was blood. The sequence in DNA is TGTGCCAGCAGCTCCGGACAGGGGAGTTCTGGGGCCAACGTCCTGACTTTC. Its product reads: CASSSGQGSSGANVLTF.